The 10 T cell receptor beta chains presented below share a single source sample, sequenced in a study of coeliac disease. Sequencing was performed with immunoSEQ multiplex PCR; in TCRdb, only in-frame clones are kept and a portion is missing. The sample lists fewer than 10,000 clones, 67% seen once, with 20% to 25% in the top ten. Sequenced sample: lamina propria lymphocytes from the gut. The receptors derive from a woman aged 60 to 75 with celiac disease.

J is TRBJ2-3 and V is TRBV5-1; TRBD2 aligns across 10 bases. V shed 0 bases and J 4 bases; nucleotides not matched to a gene: 8. The germline gives CDR1 SGHRS, CDR2 YFSETQ. CDR3 length: 17 residues. The DNA of the CDR3 is TGCGCCAGCAGCTTGGGGGTAGCGGGAGGTGCGGCAGATACGCAGTATTTT. It specifies CASSLGVAGGAADTQYF.

The gene calls are TRBV4-2 and TRBJ1-1; 10 nucleotides match TRBD1. The CDR3 spans 14 residues. Per the germline V gene, CDR1 is LGHNA and CDR2 is YNFKEQ. J gave up 10 bases and V 1 base, and 6 bases lay outside the gene matches. CDR3 in DNA: TGTGCCAGCAGCCAAGGGTTGGGGGACAGGGGAGCTTTCTTT. This translates into CASSQGLGDRGAFF.

The CDR3 DNA follows: TGCAGCGTTGAAGAGGACACCTCCTACGAGCAGTACTTC. This gives the protein CSVEEDTSYEQYF. V is TRBV29-1 and J is TRBJ2-7; the D gene is possibly TRBD1 (5 bases). Germline V CDR1 and CDR2: SQVTM, ANQGSEA. V was trimmed by 0 bases and J by 0 bases, leaving 6 bases between them. This CDR3 has 13 amino acids.

This rearrangement joins TRBV4-3 to TRBJ1-1; D is unresolved. V shed 1 base and J shed 4 bases, with 10 bases lying between them. Germline V gives CDR1 LGHNA, CDR2 YSLEER. The CDR3 covers 14 residues. CDR3 DNA sequence: TGCGCCAGCAGCCAAGTGCACCGGGGCACTGAAGCTTTCTTT. It translates to CASSQVHRGTEAFF.

This chain uses TRBV28 with TRBJ2-6; 7 bases are a match to TRBD1. The CDR3 loop spans 16 amino acids. V trimming: 2 bases; J trimming: 2 bases; junction bases outside the gene matches: 3. Germline values: CDR1 MDHEN, CDR2 SYDVKM. The CDR3 here is CASSLQGVPGANVLTF. CDR3 nucleotide sequence: TGTGCCAGCAGTTTACAGGGGGTTCCTGGGGCCAACGTCCTGACTTTC.

V gene TRBV9 combines with J gene TRBJ2-7; 9 bases map to TRBD2. The CDR3 consists of 15 residues. CDR1 and CDR2 (germline): SGDLS, YYNGEE. The V and J ends lost 0 bases and 6 bases, in that order; junction bases with no gene match: 7. As DNA, the CDR3 is TGTGCCAGCAGCGTAGAAGTAGCGGGAGACGCCGAGCAGTACTTC. Amino acids: CASSVEVAGDAEQYF.

V usage is TRBV5-1 and J usage is TRBJ2-7, with D uncertain. Per the germline V gene, CDR1 is SGHRS and CDR2 is YFSETQ. This CDR3 has 14 residues. V lost 3 bases, J lost 3 bases, and 13 bases lay in between. The CDR3 coding sequence is TGCGCCAGCAGCTCTGGGCAAGGAAACTACGAGCAGTACTTC. Its protein is CASSSGQGNYEQYF.

The chain combines TRBV7-9 with TRBJ2-3; 8 positions agree with TRBD2. V was clipped by 5 bases and J by 1 base; unmatched bases: 5. CDR1 is SEHNR and CDR2 is FQNEAQ in the germline V gene (reference sequence). The CDR3 is 15 residues long. CDR3 nucleotide sequence: TGTGCCAGCAGCGCTCGGGAGGGGGGCACAGATACGCAGTATTTT. It specifies CASSAREGGTDTQYF.

This clone was found once. V and J are TRBV4-3 and TRBJ2-1; perhaps TRBD2 as D (6 bases). CDR3 length: 15 amino acids. The germline V gene encodes CDR1 LGHNA and CDR2 YSLEER. V was shortened by 0 bases and J by 7 bases, with 13 bases between the two germline ends. This CDR3 is CASSQDGGSYNEQFF. For the CDR3, the DNA is TGCGCCAGCAGCCAAGATGGGGGGTCGTATAATGAGCAGTTCTTC.

This chain joins TRBV2 and TRBJ2-5, with 8 bases identical to TRBD1. The germline gives CDR1 SNHLY, CDR2 FYNNEI. The V segment lost 6 bases and the J segment 4 bases; nucleotides outside the gene matches: 10. CDR3 length: 15 amino acids. CDR3 nucleotide sequence: TGTGCCAGCAGCCTTCGAGGACAGGGAGGAGAGACCCAGTACTTC. It yields the protein CASSLRGQGGETQYF.